The clone carrying this TCR beta chain came up a few times. What it binds is unknown. The data were obtained in a study of identical twins. Study-level findings and limits: Models, which agreed with sharing between unrelated individuals, nonetheless underestimated the out-of-frame TCR alpha sharing seen in monozygotic twins.

A universal primer site arose from template switching, and cDNA bore unique molecular identifiers. In TCRdb, the 5' RACE reads were re-called with MiXCR into one record per CDR3 protein. The sample gives 250,000 to 350,000 distinct CDR3 sequences, approximately 8% of which show up once; roughly 2.1% is in the top ten. Germline CDR1 and CDR2: MGHRA and YSYEKL. The CDR3 is 19 residues long. Trimming removed 3 bases from V and 2 bases from J; junction bases left unmatched: 14. These same records also appear under a second study, on yellow fever vaccine responses in identical twins.

This receptor was obtained from a woman aged 18 to 35 in good health. Sample: memory (CD45RO+) T cells sorted from blood. The gene calls are TRBV4-1 and TRBJ2-2; 8 nucleotides match TRBD2. CDR3: CASSQTPGGVAGNTGELFF. CDR3 DNA: TGCGCCAGCAGCCAGACCCCCGGTGGGGTAGCGGGAAACACCGGGGAGCTGTTTTTT.